Sequencing of this T cell receptor beta chain was carried out in a study of T-cell reconstitution after alpha-beta-depleted transplantation in children. Preparing the TCRbeta library involved the use of unique molecular identifiers. In TCRdb, the PCR reads were re-called with MiXCR into one record per CDR3 protein. This table holds under 750,000 distinct CDR3 sequences, 20% to 25% found once. Germline CDR1 and CDR2: DFQATT and SNEGSKA (reference sequence). Trimming cost V 1 base and J 9 bases, with 13 bases left between them. The CDR3 totals 14 residues. Sequenced here: PBMCs, mostly from graft donor cells, sampled 360 days after TCRalphabeta/CD19-depleted stem cell transplant. The chain couples TRBV20-1 to TRBJ1-6, with D possibly TRBD1 on 5 matching bases. The source is a boy in the first two years of life who had a stem cell transplant for acute myeloid leukemia, so the T cells may come from the graft donor. CDR3 sequence (DNA): TGCAGTGCTAGAGCCCAGGGTGGACCTTCACCCCTCCACTTT. Translation gives CSARAQGGPSPLHF.